This TCR beta chain stems from a study of blood T cell repertoires in COVID-19. About the research overall: Acute-phase and convalescent COVID-19 samples originated in the United States, Italy and Spain.

Repertoires were generated with immunoSEQ multiplex PCR, while TCRdb's copy carries only in-frame clones and drops some. The sample shows under 150,000 clones, roughly 91% of them seen only once. CDR3 size: 13 residues. In germline, CDR1 is SGHKS, CDR2 YYEKEE (reference sequence). Trimming stripped 2 bases from V and 2 bases from J, with 8 bases between. The chain links TRBV5-5 to TRBJ2-7; D perhaps matches TRBD1 (5 bases). The source of this sequence is a man aged 45-65 years with active or convalescent COVID-19. The sequencing sample was made of peripheral blood. The CDR3 DNA sequence: TGTGCCAGCAGCTTAGAACAGGCCTACGAGCAGTACTTC. This gives the protein CASSLEQAYEQYF.